This T cell receptor beta chain was captured by sequencing in a study of cytomegalovirus exposure and HLA in healthy donors. CDR3 length: 14 amino acids. V dropped 2 bases and J dropped 0 bases, with 6 bases sitting between them. Germline values: CDR1 SGHNT, CDR2 YYREEE (reference sequence). Primers for the PCR totalled 60 Vbeta and 13 Jbeta. The table came from immunoSEQ multiplex PCR; TCRdb's copy has only in-frame clones and leaves some out. The sample lists over 100,000 clones, 55% to 75% occurring once. The sample consisted of PBMCs. The J gene is TRBJ1-3, the V gene TRBV5-4, with D maybe TRBD1 (5 bases). The sequence was obtained from a man in his fifties or sixties in good health and CMV-seropositive. DNA for the CDR3: TGTGCCAGCAGCTTTCAGGGCTCTGGAAACACCATATATTTT. Its translation: CASSFQGSGNTIYF.